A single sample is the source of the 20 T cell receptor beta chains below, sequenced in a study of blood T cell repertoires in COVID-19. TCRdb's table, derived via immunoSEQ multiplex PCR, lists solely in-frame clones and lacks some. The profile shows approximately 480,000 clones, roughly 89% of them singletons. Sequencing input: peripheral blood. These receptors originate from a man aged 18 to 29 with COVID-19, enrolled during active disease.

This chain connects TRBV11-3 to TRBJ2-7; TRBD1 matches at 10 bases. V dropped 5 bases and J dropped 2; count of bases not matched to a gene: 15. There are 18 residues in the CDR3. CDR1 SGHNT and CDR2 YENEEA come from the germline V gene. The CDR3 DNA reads TGTGCCAGCAGCGCCCGACAGGGGGCCTTAGGCCTCCCCTACGAGCAGTACTTC. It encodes CASSARQGALGLPYEQYF.

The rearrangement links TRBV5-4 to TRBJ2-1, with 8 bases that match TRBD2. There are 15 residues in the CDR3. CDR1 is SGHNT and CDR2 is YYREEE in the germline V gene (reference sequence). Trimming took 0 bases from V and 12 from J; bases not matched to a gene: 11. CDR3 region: CASSLAAESAGGQFF. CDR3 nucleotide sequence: TGTGCCAGCAGCTTGGCAGCCGAGTCCGCGGGGGGGCAGTTCTTC.

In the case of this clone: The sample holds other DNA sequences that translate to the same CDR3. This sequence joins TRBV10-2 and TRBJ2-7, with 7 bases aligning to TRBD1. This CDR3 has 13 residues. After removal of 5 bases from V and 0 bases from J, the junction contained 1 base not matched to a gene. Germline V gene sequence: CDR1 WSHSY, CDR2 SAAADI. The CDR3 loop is CASSRDSSYEQYF. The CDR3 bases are TGCGCCAGCAGTCGGGACAGCTCCTACGAGCAGTACTTC.

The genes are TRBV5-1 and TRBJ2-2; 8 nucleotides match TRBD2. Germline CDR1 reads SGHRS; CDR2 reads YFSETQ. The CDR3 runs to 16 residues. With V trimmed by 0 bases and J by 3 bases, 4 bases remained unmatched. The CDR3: CASSLGGGRDTGELFF. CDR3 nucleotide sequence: TGCGCCAGCAGCTTGGGCGGGGGGCGCGACACCGGGGAGCTGTTTTTT.

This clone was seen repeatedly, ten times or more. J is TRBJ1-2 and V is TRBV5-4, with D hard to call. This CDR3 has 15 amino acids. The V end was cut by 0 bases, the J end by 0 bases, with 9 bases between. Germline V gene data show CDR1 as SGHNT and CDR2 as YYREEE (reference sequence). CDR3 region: CASSLDSGANYGYTF. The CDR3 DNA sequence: TGTGCCAGCAGCTTGGACTCTGGAGCTAACTATGGCTACACCTTC.

The CDR3 DNA follows: TGCAGCGTTGGACAGAGTCAAGAGACCCAGTACTTC. Its protein product is CSVGQSQETQYF. The chain employs TRBV29-1 and TRBJ2-5; tentative D call: TRBD1 (5 bases). This CDR3 region has 12 residues. The germline V gene has CDR1 SQVTM and CDR2 ANQGSEA. With 4 bases removed from V and 2 bases from J, the gap between germline ends came to 8 bases.

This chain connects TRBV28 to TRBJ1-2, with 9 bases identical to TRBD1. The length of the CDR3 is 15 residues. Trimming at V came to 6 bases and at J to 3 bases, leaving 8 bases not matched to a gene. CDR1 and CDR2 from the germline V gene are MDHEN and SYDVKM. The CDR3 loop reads CASSLTGGAHYGYTF. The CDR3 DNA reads TGTGCCAGCAGCTTAACAGGGGGCGCCCACTATGGCTACACCTTC.

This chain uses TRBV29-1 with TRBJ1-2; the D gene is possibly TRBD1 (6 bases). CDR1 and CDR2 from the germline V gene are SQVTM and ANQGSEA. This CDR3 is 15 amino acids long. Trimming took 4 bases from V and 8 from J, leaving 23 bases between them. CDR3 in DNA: TGCAGCGTTGTGGGGGCGGTGGTCCCAGAGGAGGGCTACACCTTC. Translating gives CSVVGAVVPEEGYTF. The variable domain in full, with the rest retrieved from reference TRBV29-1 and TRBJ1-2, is SAVISQKPSRDICQRGTSLTIQCQVDSQVTMMFWYRQQPGQSLTLIATANQGSEATYESGFVIDKFPISRPNLTFSTLTVSNMSPEDSSIYLCSVVGAVVPEEGYTFGSGTRLTVV.

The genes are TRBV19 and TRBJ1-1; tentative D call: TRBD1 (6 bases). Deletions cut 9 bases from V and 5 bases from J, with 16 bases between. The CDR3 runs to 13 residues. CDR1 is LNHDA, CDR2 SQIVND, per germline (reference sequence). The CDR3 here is CASTDRRGTEAFF. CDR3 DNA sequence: TGTGCCAGCACTGACAGGCGGGGGACTGAAGCTTTCTTT. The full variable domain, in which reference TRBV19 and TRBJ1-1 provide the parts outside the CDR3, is DGGITQSPKYLFRKEGQNVTLSCEQNLNHDAMYWYRQDPGQGLRLIYYSQIVNDFQKGDIAEGYSVSREKKESFPLTVTSAQKNPTAFYLCASTDRRGTEAFFGQGTRLTVV.

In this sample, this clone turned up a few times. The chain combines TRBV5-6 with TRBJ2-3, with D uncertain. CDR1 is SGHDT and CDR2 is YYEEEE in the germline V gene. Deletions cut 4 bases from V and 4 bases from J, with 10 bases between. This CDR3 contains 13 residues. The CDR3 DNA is TGTGCCAGCAGCCAGTACGGGTCAGATACGCAGTATTTT. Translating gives CASSQYGSDTQYF.

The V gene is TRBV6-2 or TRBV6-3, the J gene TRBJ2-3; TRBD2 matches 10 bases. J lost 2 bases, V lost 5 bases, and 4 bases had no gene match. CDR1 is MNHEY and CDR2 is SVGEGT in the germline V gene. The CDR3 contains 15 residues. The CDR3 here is CASSPAGGPTDTQYF. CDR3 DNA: TGTGCCAGCAGTCCAGCGGGAGGGCCCACAGATACGCAGTATTTT.

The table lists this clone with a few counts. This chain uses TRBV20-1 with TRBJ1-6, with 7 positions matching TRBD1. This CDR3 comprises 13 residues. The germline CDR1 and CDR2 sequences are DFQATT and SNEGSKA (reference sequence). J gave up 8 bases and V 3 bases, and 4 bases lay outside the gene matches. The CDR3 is CSASLGGDSPLHF. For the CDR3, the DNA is TGCAGTGCTAGTTTAGGGGGCGATTCACCCCTCCACTTT.

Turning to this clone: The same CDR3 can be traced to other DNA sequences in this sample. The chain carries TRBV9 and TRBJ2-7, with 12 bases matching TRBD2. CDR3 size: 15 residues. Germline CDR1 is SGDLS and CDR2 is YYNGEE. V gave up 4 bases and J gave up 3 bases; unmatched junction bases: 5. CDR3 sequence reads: CASSPRTSGIYEQYF. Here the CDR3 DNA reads TGTGCCAGCAGCCCCCGGACTAGCGGGATCTACGAGCAGTACTTC.

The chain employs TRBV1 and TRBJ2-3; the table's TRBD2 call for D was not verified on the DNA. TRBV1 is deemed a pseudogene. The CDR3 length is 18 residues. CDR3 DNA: TGCACCAGTGCCTCCGACTCGGTGTTTAGCGGGGGGGCAGATACGCAGTATTTT. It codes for CTSASDSVFSGGADTQYF.

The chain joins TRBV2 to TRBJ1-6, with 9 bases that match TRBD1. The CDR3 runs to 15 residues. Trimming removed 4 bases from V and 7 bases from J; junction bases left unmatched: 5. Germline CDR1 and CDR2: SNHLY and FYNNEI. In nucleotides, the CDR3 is TGTGCCAGCAGTGGGGACAGGGTAGAAAATTCACCCCTCCACTTT. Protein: CASSGDRVENSPLHF.

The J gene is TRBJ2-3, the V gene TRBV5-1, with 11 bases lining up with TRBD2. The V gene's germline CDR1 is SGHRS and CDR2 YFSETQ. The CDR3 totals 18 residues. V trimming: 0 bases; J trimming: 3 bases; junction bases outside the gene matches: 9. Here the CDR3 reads CASSLVPSGGTQTDTQYF. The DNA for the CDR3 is TGCGCCAGCAGCTTGGTCCCTAGCGGGGGGACTCAAACAGATACGCAGTATTTT.

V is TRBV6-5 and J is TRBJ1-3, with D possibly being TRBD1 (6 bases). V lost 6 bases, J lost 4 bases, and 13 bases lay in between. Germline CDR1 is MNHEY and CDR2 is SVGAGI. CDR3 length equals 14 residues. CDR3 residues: CASSITGKGNTIYF. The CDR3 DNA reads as TGTGCCAGCAGCATTACAGGGAAAGGAAACACCATATATTTT.

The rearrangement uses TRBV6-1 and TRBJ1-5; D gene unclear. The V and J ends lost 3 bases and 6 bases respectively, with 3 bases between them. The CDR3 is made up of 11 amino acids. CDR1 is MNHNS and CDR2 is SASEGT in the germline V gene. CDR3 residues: CASSDVQPQHF. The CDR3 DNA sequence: TGTGCCAGCAGTGACGTTCAGCCCCAGCATTTT.

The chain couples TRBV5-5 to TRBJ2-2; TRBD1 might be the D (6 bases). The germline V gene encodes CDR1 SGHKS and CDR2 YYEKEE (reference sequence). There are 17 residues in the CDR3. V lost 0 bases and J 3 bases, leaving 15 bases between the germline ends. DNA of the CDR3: TGTGCCAGCAGCTTGGTTTGGACAGTTTCCCACACCGGGGAGCTGTTTTTT. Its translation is CASSLVWTVSHTGELFF.

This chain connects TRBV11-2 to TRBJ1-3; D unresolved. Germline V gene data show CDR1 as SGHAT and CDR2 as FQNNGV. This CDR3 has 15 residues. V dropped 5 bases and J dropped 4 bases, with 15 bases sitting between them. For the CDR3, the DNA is TGTGCCAGCAGCCCGACCACAGAATTCGGAAACACCATATATTTT. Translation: CASSPTTEFGNTIYF.